Listed below are T cell receptor beta chains from one sample, sequenced in a study of siplizumab effects on memory and regulatory T cells. Clones were read by immunoSEQ multiplex PCR, and TCRdb kept only the in-frame ones, dropping some. This table holds around 110,000 clones, about 94% found once. Sample: non-Treg CD4+ T cells sorted from blood. These receptors were collected from a human donor in good health. CDR3s include the opening cysteine and the closing phenylalanine or tryptophan. A D gene is named only where the DNA matches it firmly. Not all rows give a size; the values are once, few, many and, for expanded clones, a class.

d_call	v_call	clone_size	j_call	cdr3_aa	cdr3_nt
NA	TRBV11-1	NA	TRBJ2-5	CASSFGQGGRETQYF	TGTGCCAGCAGCTTTGGGCAGGGGGGAAGAGAGACCCAGTACTTC
NA	TRBV25-1	NA	TRBJ2-3	CASSPQKGRGSDTQYF	TGTGCCAGCAGTCCCCAAAAGGGGAGAGGCTCAGATACGCAGTATTTT
NA	TRBV5-5	NA	TRBJ2-7	CASSLQGGEQYF	TGTGCCAGCAGCCTCCAGGGGGGCGAGCAGTACTTC
NA	TRBV9	NA	TRBJ1-3	CASSAGPQDTIYF	TGTGCCAGCAGCGCAGGTCCCCAAGACACCATATATTTT
NA	TRBV5-4	NA	TRBJ2-2	CASSLVGVGTGELFF	TGTGCCAGCAGCTTGGTGGGGGTAGGAACCGGGGAGCTGTTTTTT
NA	TRBV14	NA	TRBJ1-2	CASSQDYGYTF	TGTGCCAGCAGCCAAGACTATGGCTACACCTTC
NA	TRBV7-6	NA	TRBJ1-1	CASSLGTSATEAFF	TGTGCCAGCAGCTTGGGGACTTCTGCCACTGAAGCTTTCTTT
TRBD2	TRBV10-3	NA	TRBJ2-3	CAISRLAGSTDTQYF	TGTGCCATCAGCAGACTAGCGGGGAGCACAGATACGCAGTATTTT
NA	TRBV5-4	NA	TRBJ2-7	CASSLRDYEQYF	TGTGCCAGCAGCTTAAGGGACTACGAGCAGTACTTC
TRBD2	TRBV4-2	NA	TRBJ2-1	CASSQEGLAENEQFF	TGTGCCAGCAGCCAAGAAGGTCTAGCGGAAAATGAGCAGTTCTTC
NA	TRBV27	NA	TRBJ2-3	CASSRNLRADTQYF	TGTGCCAGCAGTAGAAATCTTCGTGCAGATACGCAGTATTTT
NA	TRBV12-5	NA	TRBJ1-1	CASGGWMNTEAFF	TGTGCTAGTGGGGGGTGGATGAACACTGAAGCTTTCTTT
NA	TRBV10-3	NA	TRBJ1-2	CAISQPSGGQNYGYTF	TGTGCCATCAGTCAGCCCTCGGGGGGACAAAATTATGGCTACACCTTC
NA	TRBV6-6	NA	TRBJ2-2	CASSRTGELFF	TGTGCCAGCAGCCGAACCGGGGAGCTGTTTTTT
NA	TRBV6-6	NA	TRBJ2-5	CASSYSSRETQYF	TGTGCCAGCAGTTACTCGTCCCGAGAGACCCAGTACTTC
TRBD1	TRBV6-6	NA	TRBJ2-1	CASSYLDRGYNEQFF	TGTGCCAGCAGTTACTTGGACAGGGGTTACAATGAGCAGTTCTTC
NA	TRBV5-1	NA	TRBJ1-2	CASSLDGSYGYTF	TGCGCCAGCAGCTTGGACGGCAGCTATGGCTACACCTTC
NA	TRBV30	once	TRBJ1-3	CAWSPTPDSSGNTIYF	TGTGCCTGGAGTCCGACTCCAGACAGCTCTGGAAACACCATATATTTT
NA	TRBV5-6	NA	TRBJ1-5	CASSPQRRKNQPQHF	TGTGCCAGCAGCCCCCAGCGACGGAAGAATCAGCCCCAGCATTTT
TRBD1	TRBV12-5	NA	TRBJ2-7	CASGLVLGQGSYEQYF	TGTGCTAGTGGTTTGGTACTCGGACAGGGATCCTACGAGCAGTACTTC
NA	TRBV6-4	NA	TRBJ1-1	CASSDSWGGHTEAFF	TGTGCCAGCAGTGACTCTTGGGGAGGGCACACTGAAGCTTTCTTT
NA	TRBV5-6	NA	TRBJ2-5	CASSLHGRDLRQETQYF	TGTGCCAGCAGCCTCCATGGCAGGGACCTTAGGCAAGAGACCCAGTACTTC
NA	TRBV7-2	NA	TRBJ2-1	CASSLAGSSYNEQFF	TGTGCCAGCAGCTTAGCCGGAAGCTCCTACAATGAGCAGTTCTTC
NA	TRBV14	NA	TRBJ1-2	CASSQKIGQVAYYGYTF	TGTGCCAGCAGCCAAAAGATAGGCCAGGTCGCTTACTATGGCTACACCTTC
NA	TRBV7-9	NA	TRBJ2-2	CASSFVGENTGELFF	TGTGCCAGCAGCTTCGTGGGGGAGAACACCGGGGAGCTGTTTTTT
TRBD1	TRBV10-3	few	TRBJ1-2	CAITTGGVGYTF	TGTGCCATCACCACAGGGGGAGTTGGCTACACCTTC
NA	TRBV21-1	NA	TRBJ2-1	CASSKVGTSGPNEQFF	TGTGCCAGCAGCAAAGTGGGGACTAGCGGACCCAATGAGCAGTTCTTC
TRBD1	TRBV6-1	NA	TRBJ2-7	CASSDDRAGEQYF	TGTGCCAGCAGTGACGACAGGGCAGGCGAGCAGTACTTC
TRBD1	TRBV11-3	NA	TRBJ2-2	CASSSGGAGTGELFF	TGTGCCAGCAGCTCAGGGGGCGCGGGTACCGGGGAGCTGTTTTTT
TRBD1	TRBV9	NA	TRBJ1-2	CASSLGQGTYGYTF	TGTGCCAGCAGCCTGGGACAGGGCACTTATGGCTACACCTTC
TRBD1	TRBV6-4	NA	TRBJ2-7	CASSNGPQAGTEFYEQYF	TGTGCCAGCAGTAACGGGCCTCAGGCCGGGACAGAATTCTACGAGCAGTACTTC
NA	TRBV28	once	TRBJ1-1	CASKTSTEAFF	TGTGCCAGCAAGACCAGTACTGAAGCTTTCTTT
NA	TRBV5-1	NA	TRBJ2-5	CASSIRTVQETQYF	TGCGCCAGCAGCATAAGGACAGTCCAAGAGACCCAGTACTTC
TRBD1	TRBV5-4	NA	TRBJ2-7	CASSGQGSFYEQYF	TGTGCCAGCAGCGGACAGGGGTCCTTCTACGAGCAGTACTTC
TRBD2	TRBV2	once	TRBJ2-1	CASRRTSSSYNEQFF	TGTGCCAGCAGGAGGACTAGTAGTTCCTACAATGAGCAGTTCTTC
NA	TRBV27	NA	TRBJ2-7	CANRPLGAGVYEQYF	TGTGCCAACAGACCTCTGGGGGCAGGGGTATACGAGCAGTACTTC
TRBD1	TRBV10-3	NA	TRBJ2-3	CALGATGGADTQYF	TGTGCCTTGGGGGCGACAGGGGGTGCAGATACGCAGTATTTT
NA	TRBV5-8	NA	TRBJ2-2	CASSRQADTGELFF	TGTGCCAGCAGCAGACAGGCAGACACCGGGGAGCTGTTTTTT
TRBD2	TRBV27	NA	TRBJ2-1	CASSPLRASGKYNEQFF	TGTGCCAGCAGTCCCCTTCGAGCTAGCGGGAAGTACAATGAGCAGTTCTTC
NA	TRBV5-1	NA	TRBJ1-4	CASSLVAGAEEKLFF	TGCGCCAGCAGCTTGGTAGCAGGGGCAGAGGAAAAACTGTTTTTT
NA	TRBV27	NA	TRBJ2-3	CASSLGDSSTDTQYF	TGTGCCAGCAGTTTGGGAGACAGTAGCACAGATACGCAGTATTTT
NA	TRBV11-2	NA	TRBJ2-5	CASSSQGGETQYF	TGTGCCAGCAGCTCACAGGGAGGGGAGACCCAGTACTTC
TRBD1	TRBV2	once	TRBJ1-1	CASSRQGAFGNTEAFF	TGTGCCAGCAGCCGACAGGGGGCTTTCGGGAACACTGAAGCTTTCTTT
TRBD1	TRBV6-1	NA	TRBJ1-5	CASNPRDRSNQPQHF	TGTGCCAGCAACCCCCGGGACAGGTCTAATCAGCCCCAGCATTTT